Presented here are 6 T cell receptor beta chains from one specimen sequenced in a study of cytomegalovirus exposure and HLA in healthy donors. Profiled with immunoSEQ multiplex PCR; TCRdb holds only in-frame clones, not every one. Here the sample spans 100,000 to 150,000 clones, 85% to 95% being singletons. Sequenced: PBMCs. These TCRs come from a woman between 18 and 30 years old in good health and CMV-seronegative.

This clone was seen once. V gene TRBV28 combines with J gene TRBJ1-5; D ambiguous. Per the germline V gene, CDR1 is MDHEN and CDR2 is SYDVKM. V was cut by 6 bases and J by 4 bases, with 13 bases left in between. The CDR3 length is 14 residues. CDR3 region: CASSQILTNQPQHF. The CDR3, as DNA: TGTGCCAGCAGCCAAATCCTCACTAATCAGCCCCAGCATTTT.

This chain connects TRBV4-1 to TRBJ1-5, with 7 bases that match TRBD1. V gave up 2 bases and J gave up 2 bases; unmatched junction bases: 0. The CDR3 contains 14 residues. Germline CDR1 and CDR2: MGHRA and YSYEKL. This CDR3 reads CASSQTGGNQPQHF. In DNA, the CDR3 is TGCGCCAGCAGCCAAACAGGGGGCAATCAGCCCCAGCATTTT.

The rearrangement uses TRBV5-1 and TRBJ2-1, with a weak D call TRBD2 (6 bases). The germline V gene encodes CDR1 SGHRS and CDR2 YFSETQ. V lost 3 bases, J lost 4 bases, and 14 bases lay in between. This CDR3 spans 15 amino acids. The CDR3: CASSSGGLQYNEQFF. The CDR3 bases are TGCGCCAGCAGCTCCGGAGGGTTACAATACAATGAGCAGTTCTTC.

This chain uses TRBV27 with TRBJ1-5; no clear D. The V and J ends lost 2 bases and 1 base respectively, with 3 bases between them. Germline V gives CDR1 MNHEY, CDR2 SMNVEV (reference sequence). The CDR3 is 13 residues long. CDR3 DNA sequence: TGTGCCAGCAGTTTAGGCAGCAATCAGCCCCAGCATTTT. Its protein is CASSLGSNQPQHF.

This clone was recorded once. V gene TRBV7-9 combines with J gene TRBJ1-1, with 7 nucleotides matching TRBD1. Germline V gives CDR1 SEHNR, CDR2 FQNEAQ (reference sequence). The CDR3 has 13 amino acids. Trimming at V came to 3 bases and at J to 8 bases, leaving 6 bases not matched to a gene. The CDR3 nucleotides are TGTGCCAGCAGCTTCGAAAACAGGGGAGAAGCTTTCTTT. This sequence encodes CASSFENRGEAFF.

The chain carries TRBV4-2 and TRBJ2-7; 11 bases align to TRBD2. The junction had 3 bases not matched to a gene; V was cut back by 4 bases and J by 4 bases. This CDR3 is built from 14 residues. CDR1 is LGHNA and CDR2 is YNFKEQ in the germline V gene. CDR3 DNA: TGTGCCAGCAGCCCTAGCGGGAGGAGGTACGAGCAGTACTTC. Amino acid sequence: CASSPSGRRYEQYF.